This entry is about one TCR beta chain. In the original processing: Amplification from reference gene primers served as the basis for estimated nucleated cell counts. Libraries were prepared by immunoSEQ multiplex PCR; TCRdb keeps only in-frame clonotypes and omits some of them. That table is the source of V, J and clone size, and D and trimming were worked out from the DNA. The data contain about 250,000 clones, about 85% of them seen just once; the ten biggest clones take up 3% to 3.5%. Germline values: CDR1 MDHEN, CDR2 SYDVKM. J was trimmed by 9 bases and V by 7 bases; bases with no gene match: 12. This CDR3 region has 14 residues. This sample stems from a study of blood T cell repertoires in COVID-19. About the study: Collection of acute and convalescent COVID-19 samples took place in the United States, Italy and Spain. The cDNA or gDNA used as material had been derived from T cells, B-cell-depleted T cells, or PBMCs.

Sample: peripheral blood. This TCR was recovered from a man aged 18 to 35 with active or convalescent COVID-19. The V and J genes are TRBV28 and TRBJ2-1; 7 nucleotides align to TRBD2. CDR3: CASKVRREKLEQFF. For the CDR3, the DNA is TGTGCCAGCAAGGTTAGGCGGGAGAAGCTTGAGCAGTTCTTC.